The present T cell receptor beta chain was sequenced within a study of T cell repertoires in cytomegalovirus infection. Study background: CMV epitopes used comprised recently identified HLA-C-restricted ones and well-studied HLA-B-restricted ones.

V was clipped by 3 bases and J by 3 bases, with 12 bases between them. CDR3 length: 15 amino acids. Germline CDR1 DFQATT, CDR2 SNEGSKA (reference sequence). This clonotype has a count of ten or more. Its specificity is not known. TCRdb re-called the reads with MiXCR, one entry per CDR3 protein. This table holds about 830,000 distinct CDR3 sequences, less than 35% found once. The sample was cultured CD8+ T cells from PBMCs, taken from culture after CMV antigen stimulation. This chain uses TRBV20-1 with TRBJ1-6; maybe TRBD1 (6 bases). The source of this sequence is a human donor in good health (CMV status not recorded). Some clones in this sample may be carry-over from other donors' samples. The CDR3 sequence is CSARSRGNYNSPLHF. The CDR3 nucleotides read TGCAGTGCTAGGTCGAGGGGGAACTATAATTCACCCCTCCACTTT.